What follows describes a single TCR beta chain. The data were taken from a study of T cells in Graves' hyperthyroidism and ophthalmopathy. TCR beta CDR3 regions were amplified from RNA. HTBI primers were used for first-round RT-PCR of the TCR CDR3. MiXCR was run by TCRdb on the multiplex PCR reads, yielding one entry per CDR3 protein. The sample lists around 450,000 distinct CDR3 sequences, 15% to 18% occurring once. Germline CDR1 is LGHNA and CDR2 is YSLEER. The CDR3 runs to 16 residues. With V trimmed by 3 bases and J by 5 bases, 8 bases remained unmatched. This receptor was identified in a woman between 18 and 29 years old with Graves' hyperthyroidism. J is TRBJ2-7 and V is TRBV4-3; TRBD2 matches 12 bases. The sample consisted of blood. This CDR3 is CASSHQLAGGTDEQYF. The CDR3, as DNA: TGCGCCAGCAGCCACCAACTAGCGGGGGGAACGGACGAGCAGTACTTC.